The clone carrying this T cell receptor (beta chain) was seen a single time. Trimming pared 8 bases from V and 4 bases from J, leaving 17 bases between. CDR1 and CDR2 from the germline V gene are KGHSH and LQKENI. The CDR3 is made up of 14 amino acids. Clones were read by immunoSEQ multiplex PCR, and TCRdb kept only the in-frame ones, dropping some. The data contain about 190,000 clones, under 80% of them singletons. This sample was taken from a study of blood T cell repertoires in COVID-19. The source material was PBMCs or T cells enriched from blood (not recorded which). The TCR was taken from a woman aged 50 to 60 with acute COVID-19. The genes are TRBV18 and TRBJ1-1; the D is unclear. The CDR3 loop reads CASLADGIVTEAFF. The CDR3 DNA reads as TGTGCCAGCCTCGCGGACGGGATTGTCACTGAAGCTTTCTTT.